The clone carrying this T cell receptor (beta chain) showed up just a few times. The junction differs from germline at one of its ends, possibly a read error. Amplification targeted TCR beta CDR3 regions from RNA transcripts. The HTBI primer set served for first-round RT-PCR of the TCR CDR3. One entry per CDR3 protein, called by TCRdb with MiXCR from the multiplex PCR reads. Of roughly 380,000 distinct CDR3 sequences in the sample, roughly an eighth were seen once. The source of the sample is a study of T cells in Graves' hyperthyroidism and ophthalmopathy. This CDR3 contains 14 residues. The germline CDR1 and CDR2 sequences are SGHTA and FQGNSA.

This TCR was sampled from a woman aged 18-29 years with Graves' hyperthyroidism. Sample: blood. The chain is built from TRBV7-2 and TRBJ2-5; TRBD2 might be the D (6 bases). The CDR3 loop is CASSTQVGRETQCF. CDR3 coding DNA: TGTGCCAGCAGCACCCAAGTGGGTCGGGAGACCCAGTGCTTC.